This T cell receptor beta chain comes out of a study of identifying expanded T cells in peripheral blood (dated by TCRdb to the late 2010s). Concerning the study at large: Technical replicates were generated by sequencing separate aliquots of the same genomic DNA pool, and four replicates were compared pairwise. What the work shows at the level of the full study, not this receptor alone: Between technical replicates the binomial model flagged around 1.3 differentially abundant clones, whereas over about two weeks the binomial model flagged about 16.4 and over approximately four weeks 19 to 20. For all healthy donors, the variance in clone template counts between approximately 2-week samples rose significantly as total template count increased. The beta-binomial model significantly reduced the number of clones called differentially abundant and the false-positive rate across all healthy-donor time intervals. The authors expected that biological variance in healthy repertoires might rise further over much longer intervals, such as months to years.

No immune events such as infections were documented for the healthy donors during the collection period. Time-dependent variance in a beta-binomial model of T-cell clone differential abundance was calibrated using healthy-donor blood repertoires as a training cohort. The training cohort was composed of around ten healthy donors, 3 female and 7 male. An age range of roughly 29 to 65 years, with an average of about 39 years, was recorded for the donors. Whole blood from each healthy donor was obtained from a commercial supplier and was collected at three time points roughly two weeks apart. For immunosequencing, genomic DNA was extracted from whole blood that had not been sorted. With regard to this clone: Which antigen it targets is not known. Base qualities are not provided; no much larger clone lies one nucleotide away.

TCRbeta CDR3 regions were profiled with the immunoSEQ Assay using bias-controlled multiplex PCR amplification of genomic DNA. As for the original processing: The absolute abundance of each unique TCRbeta CDR3 region was quantified after sequences were collapsed and filtered. Differential abundance was tested with a binomial (Fisher-equivalent) model and with a beta-binomial model adding time-dependent variance fitted from healthy donors. Clones with fewer than 5 combined templates were excluded, and clones with Benjamini-Hochberg FDR below 0.01 were called differentially abundant. Beta-binomial variance was modeled as a function of total template count across the two samples using the form v = (b*log(k)+a)^2. This is the immuneACCESS table as TCRdb keeps it, with only in-frame sequences that have V and J called. A part of the clones is gone; compared with another copy, unresolved V genes explain less than half, and the rest is unexplained. The V and J calls and clone size come from that table; D and trimming were worked out from the DNA. Here the sample has about 91,000 clones; about 90% occur a single time. The top ten clonotypes cover about 4% of the sample.

Sequencing was carried out using blood. This receptor was obtained from a person aged 18 to 70 in good health.

The sequenced DNA: TGTGCCAGTAGTATGGGACAGGGGGCAGGCGAGCAGTACTTC. It encodes CASSMGQGAGEQYF. The V gene is TRBV19 and the J gene is TRBJ2-7; TRBD1 fits 12 bases in the junction. Ends trimmed: V by 3 bases, J by 6 bases; bases unmatched to a gene: 3. As encoded in the germline V gene (reference sequence), CDR1 is LNHDA while CDR2 is SQIVND. Including the terminal cysteine and phenylalanine, the CDR3 comprises 14 residues. Only CDR3 DNA remains: 42 bases, in frame from the first base.